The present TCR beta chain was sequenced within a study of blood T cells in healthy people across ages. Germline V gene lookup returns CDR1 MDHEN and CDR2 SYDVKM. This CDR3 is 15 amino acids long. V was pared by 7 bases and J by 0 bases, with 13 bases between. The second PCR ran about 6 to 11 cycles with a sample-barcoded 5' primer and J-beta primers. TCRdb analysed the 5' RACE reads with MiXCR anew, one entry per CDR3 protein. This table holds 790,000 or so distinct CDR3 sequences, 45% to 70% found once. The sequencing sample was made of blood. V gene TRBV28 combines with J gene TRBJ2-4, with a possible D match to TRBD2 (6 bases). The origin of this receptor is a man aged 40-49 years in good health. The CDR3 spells CASTLSGLAKNIQYF. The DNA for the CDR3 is TGTGCCAGCACCCTTAGCGGTCTAGCCAAAAACATTCAGTACTTC.